Reported below is one T cell receptor (beta chain). The antigen remains undetermined. Donor samples were obtained from healthy Caucasian individuals from Russia, aged about 6 to 100. The data originate from a study of blood T cells in healthy people across ages. Study context: Template switching captured about one barcoded beta molecule per two T cells. Points from the study as a whole: Per million T cells, the diversity of TCR beta decreased roughly linearly as age advanced. Naive and antigen-experienced cells were not separated, limiting conclusive comparison.

With a J-beta primer mix and a sample-barcoded 5' primer, a second PCR ran 7 to 11 cycles. One entry per CDR3 protein results from TCRdb running MiXCR on the 5' RACE reads. This table has hundreds of thousands of distinct CDR3 sequences, about 20% appearing once. The CDR3 spans 14 residues. Per the germline V gene, CDR1 is SGHRS and CDR2 is YFSETQ. V was cut by 0 bases and J by 8 bases, with 12 bases left in between. The rearrangement joins TRBV5-1 to TRBJ1-3, with a tentative D call TRBD1 (6 bases). This receptor was identified in a man aged 65-85 years in good health. The material sequenced was blood. The CDR3 DNA reads TGCGCCAGCAGCTTGGTGGCAGGGGTTGACACCATATATTTT. Protein product: CASSLVAGVDTIYF.